A selection of T cell receptor beta chains follows, all from one sample in a study of blood T cell repertoires in COVID-19. TCRdb's copy holds only in-frame clones and misses some; the assay was immunoSEQ multiplex PCR. This sample has about 170,000 clones, with around 88% found just once. Source material: peripheral blood. These TCRs come from a woman in her 70s who had recovered from COVID-19. The CDR3 runs from the conserved cysteine through the conserved F or W. The D gene is left open where the match is weak. The size entry is marked missing in some rows and otherwise reads once, few, many or a size class.

D gene,clone size,V gene,J gene,CDR3 protein,CDR3 DNA
NA,NA,TRBV7-9,TRBJ1-1,CASSSLARAAEAFF,TGTGCCAGCAGCTCCCTTGCCAGGGCGGCTGAAGCTTTCTTT
NA,once,TRBV7-6,TRBJ2-1,CASSLGGLGSYNEQFF,TGTGCCAGCAGCTTAGGGGGCCTTGGTTCCTACAATGAGCAGTTCTTC
TRBD1,NA,TRBV5-4,TRBJ2-7,CASSAATGAGGQYF,TGTGCCAGCAGCGCAGCCACAGGGGCGGGCGGGCAGTACTTC
NA,NA,TRBV2,TRBJ2-6,CASRGGAGGSGANVLTF,TGTGCCAGCAGGGGGGGGGCTGGCGGCTCTGGGGCCAACGTCCTGACTTTC
NA,NA,TRBV4-2,TRBJ1-1,CASSQTSARMNTEAFF,TGTGCCAGCAGCCAGACATCCGCTCGGATGAACACTGAAGCTTTCTTT
NA,NA,TRBV13,TRBJ1-2,CASSLVGWEKGYTF,TGTGCCAGCAGCTTAGTGGGCTGGGAGAAGGGCTACACCTTC
TRBD1,NA,TRBV5-1,TRBJ2-2,CASSSTPGTGMAGELFF,TGCGCCAGCAGCTCTACCCCCGGGACAGGGATGGCCGGGGAGCTGTTTTTT
NA,once,TRBV25-1,TRBJ1-4,CASRRDSNEKLFF,TGTGCCAGCAGGCGGGACTCTAATGAAAAACTGTTTTTT
NA,NA,TRBV5-6,TRBJ1-6,CASSLRRGSPLHF,TGTGCCAGCAGCTTGCGCAGGGGTTCACCCCTCCACTTT
TRBD1,NA,TRBV6-5,TRBJ1-4,CASSYSRQGGEKLFF,TGTGCCAGCAGTTACAGCAGACAGGGCGGTGAAAAACTGTTTTTT
TRBD2,NA,TRBV18,TRBJ2-2,CASSGLAGDTGELFF,TGTGCCAGCTCTGGACTAGCGGGAGACACCGGGGAGCTGTTTTTT
TRBD2,NA,TRBV2,TRBJ2-1,CASSRAPLAGLPYNEQFF,TGTGCCAGCAGCAGGGCCCCCTTAGCGGGGCTTCCCTACAATGAGCAGTTCTTC
TRBD1,NA,TRBV7-2,TRBJ1-2,CASSDRTGGNYGYTF,TGTGCCAGCAGCGACCGGACAGGGGGGAACTATGGCTACACCTTC
TRBD2,NA,TRBV9,TRBJ2-1,CASSARLAGGSNEQFF,TGTGCCAGCAGCGCCCGACTAGCGGGAGGGAGCAATGAGCAGTTCTTC
TRBD2,NA,TRBV7-3,TRBJ2-1,CASSPPGLAHREQFF,TGTGCCAGCAGCCCCCCCGGACTAGCGCATCGTGAGCAGTTCTTC
NA,NA,TRBV4-3,TRBJ2-1,CASSPYLGGEQFF,TGCGCCAGCAGTCCCTACTTAGGGGGAGAGCAGTTCTTC
TRBD2,NA,TRBV6-6,TRBJ2-7,CASSWRGTSYEQYF,TGTGCCAGCAGTTGGCGGGGGACCTCCTACGAGCAGTACTTC
TRBD1,NA,TRBV18,TRBJ1-6,CASSIGTAGHSPLHF,TGTGCCAGCTCAATCGGGACAGCTGGGCATTCACCCCTCCACTTT
TRBD2,NA,TRBV4-2,TRBJ2-1,CASTPVLAGGSSYNEQFF,TGTGCCAGCACCCCGGTCCTAGCGGGGGGGAGCTCCTACAATGAGCAGTTCTTC
TRBD1,NA,TRBV5-7,TRBJ1-1,CASSEGARSEAFF,TGTGCCAGCAGTGAGGGGGCGCGAAGTGAAGCTTTCTTT
TRBD1,NA,TRBV19,TRBJ2-1,CAPHGGDRGNNEQFF,TGTGCCCCCCATGGGGGGGACAGGGGAAACAATGAGCAGTTCTTC
NA,NA,TRBV4-2,TRBJ2-1,CASSQEWRGPSSYNEQFF,TGTGCCAGCAGCCAAGAGTGGCGGGGGCCGAGCTCCTACAATGAGCAGTTCTTC
NA,NA,TRBV28,TRBJ2-3,CASSLPRLDTQYF,TGTGCCAGCAGTTTACCCCGGTTAGATACGCAGTATTTT
NA,NA,TRBV4-2,TRBJ2-3,CASSQEGPASGTDTQYF,TGTGCCAGCAGCCAAGAGGGGCCGGCGTCCGGCACAGATACGCAGTATTTT
TRBD2,NA,TRBV7-9,TRBJ2-1,CAAPEAGASLNEQFF,TGTGCCGCGCCGGAGGCGGGAGCGTCCCTCAATGAGCAGTTCTTC
NA,NA,TRBV6-1,TRBJ1-4,CASSEGGADEKLFF,TGTGCCAGCAGTGAAGGGGGCGCAGATGAAAAACTGTTTTTT
TRBD2,NA,TRBV5-1,TRBJ2-7,CASSLDLAGVGEQYF,TGCGCCAGCAGCTTGGACCTAGCGGGAGTAGGTGAGCAGTACTTC
NA,few,TRBV5-6,TRBJ1-6,CASSVPESPLHF,TGTGCCAGCAGCGTACCGGAGTCACCCCTCCACTTT
NA,NA,TRBV5-4,TRBJ2-7,CASSLSLTPGDEQYF,TGTGCCAGCAGCTTGTCACTGACTCCCGGGGACGAGCAGTACTTC
NA,NA,TRBV6-2/TRBV6-3,TRBJ2-7,CASSYGGASSYEQYF,TGTGCCAGCAGTTACGGGGGGGCGAGCTCCTACGAGCAGTACTTC
NA,NA,TRBV19,TRBJ2-7,CASSIGAPTWPYEQYF,TGTGCCAGTAGTATAGGGGCCCCAACGTGGCCCTACGAGCAGTACTTC
NA,NA,TRBV2,TRBJ2-1,CASSERGGEQFF,TGTGCCAGCAGTGAAAGGGGAGGTGAGCAGTTCTTC
NA,NA,TRBV27,TRBJ1-1,CASSLSPAVNTEAFF,TGTGCCAGCAGTTTAAGCCCAGCGGTGAACACTGAAGCTTTCTTT
TRBD1,NA,TRBV30,TRBJ1-2,CAWSVMGQGVGYTF,TGTGCCTGGAGTGTTATGGGACAGGGGGTTGGCTACACCTTC
NA,NA,TRBV13,TRBJ1-1,CASSRNLYRDANTEAFF,TGTGCCAGCAGCCGAAATCTTTACAGGGACGCGAACACTGAAGCTTTCTTT
TRBD1,many,TRBV10-3,TRBJ2-1,CAISDRASGNEQFF,TGTGCCATCAGCGACAGGGCCTCTGGGAATGAGCAGTTCTTC
NA,NA,TRBV30,TRBJ1-2,CAWSATRDYGYTF,TGTGCCTGGAGTGCCACCAGGGACTATGGCTACACCTTC
NA,NA,TRBV4-1,TRBJ2-1,CASRGTPYNEQFF,TGCGCCAGCAGGGGGACACCCTACAATGAGCAGTTCTTC
NA,NA,TRBV6-2/TRBV6-3,TRBJ1-5,CASSYSGRVGQPQHF,TGTGCCAGCAGTTACTCGGGCAGGGTAGGTCAGCCCCAGCATTTT
NA,NA,TRBV2,TRBJ1-3,CASTPMRRGFSGNTIYF,TGTGCCAGCACCCCCATGAGGAGGGGTTTCTCTGGAAACACCATATATTTT
TRBD2,NA,TRBV4-2,TRBJ2-2,CASSQATSGGPTGELFF,TGTGCCAGCAGCCAAGCCACTAGCGGGGGCCCCACCGGGGAGCTGTTTTTT
TRBD1,NA,TRBV7-3,TRBJ1-1,CASKGGQGNTEAFF,TGTGCCAGCAAGGGGGGACAGGGGAACACTGAAGCTTTCTTT
NA,NA,TRBV5-6,TRBJ2-7,CASSPYSPYEQYF,TGTGCCAGCAGCCCGTACAGCCCCTACGAGCAGTACTTC
TRBD1,NA,TRBV19,TRBJ1-1,CASSIPGTAEAFF,TGTGCCAGTAGTATCCCAGGGACAGCTGAAGCTTTCTTT
TRBD1,few,TRBV9,TRBJ1-5,CASSIGQGLQPQHF,TGTGCCAGCAGCATTGGACAGGGGCTACAGCCCCAGCATTTT
TRBD1,NA,TRBV5-3,TRBJ2-1,CARSSRDRGREQFF,TGTGCCAGAAGCTCCCGCGACAGGGGGCGAGAGCAGTTCTTC
TRBD1,NA,TRBV7-2,TRBJ1-2,CASSPRNSGGYGYTF,TGTGCCAGCAGCCCCAGGAACTCAGGGGGCTATGGCTACACCTTC
NA,few,TRBV4-1,TRBJ1-4,CASSKTRGEKLFF,TGCGCCAGCAGCAAGACCCGCGGGGAAAAACTGTTTTTT
TRBD2,NA,TRBV25-1,TRBJ2-1,CASSVAGGPYNEQFF,TGTGCCAGCAGTGTGGCGGGAGGGCCTTACAATGAGCAGTTCTTC
TRBD1,few,TRBV7-2,TRBJ1-4,CASSWQQGGNEKLFF,TGTGCCAGCAGCTGGCAACAGGGGGGGAATGAAAAACTGTTTTTT
NA,once,TRBV4-3,TRBJ2-1,CASSLVAGEQFF,TGCGCCAGCAGCCTAGTAGCTGGCGAGCAGTTCTTC
NA,NA,TRBV7-3,TRBJ1-1,CASSSAGVAFF,TGTGCCAGCAGCTCCGCAGGGGTAGCTTTCTTT
TRBD1,NA,TRBV12-3/TRBV12-4,TRBJ2-1,CASSPEGQGGWFF,TGTGCCAGCAGTCCAGAAGGACAGGGCGGGTGGTTCTTC
NA,NA,TRBV7-8,TRBJ2-5,CASSYTQGLGETQYF,TGTGCCAGCAGCTATACACAGGGATTGGGAGAGACCCAGTACTTC
TRBD2,NA,TRBV18,TRBJ2-7,CASSPVGGGEQYF,TGTGCCAGCTCACCCGTGGGGGGGGGCGAGCAGTACTTC
TRBD1,NA,TRBV28,TRBJ1-3,CASSLGARGPGNTIYF,TGTGCCAGCAGTTTAGGGGCCAGGGGGCCGGGAAACACCATATATTTT